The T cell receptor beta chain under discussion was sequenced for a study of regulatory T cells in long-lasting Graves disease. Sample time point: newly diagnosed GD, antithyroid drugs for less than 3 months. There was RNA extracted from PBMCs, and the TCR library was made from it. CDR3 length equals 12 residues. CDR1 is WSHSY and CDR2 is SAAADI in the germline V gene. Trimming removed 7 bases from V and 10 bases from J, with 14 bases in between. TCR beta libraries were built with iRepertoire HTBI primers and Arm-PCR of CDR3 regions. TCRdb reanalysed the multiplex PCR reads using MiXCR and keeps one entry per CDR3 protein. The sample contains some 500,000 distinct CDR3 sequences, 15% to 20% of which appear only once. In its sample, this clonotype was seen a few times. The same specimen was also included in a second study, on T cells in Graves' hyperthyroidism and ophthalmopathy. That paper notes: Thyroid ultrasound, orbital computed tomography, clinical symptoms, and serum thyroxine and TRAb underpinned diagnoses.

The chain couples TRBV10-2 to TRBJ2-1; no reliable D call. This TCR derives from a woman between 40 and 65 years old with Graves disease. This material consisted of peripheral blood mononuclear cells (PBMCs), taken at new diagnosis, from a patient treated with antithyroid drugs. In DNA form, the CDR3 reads TGCGCCAGCACGGCTACCCCAGGAGAGCAGTTCTTC. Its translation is CASTATPGEQFF.